This entry is about one T cell receptor beta chain. Its antigen is as yet unknown. Investigators took around 10 milliliters of peripheral blood from every donor. No fewer than 5.5 micrograms of total RNA were isolated from every sample. This sample is part of a study of blood T cells in healthy people across ages. Study-wide points: Naive T cell percentage and TCR beta diversity correlated strongly.

The V end lost 2 bases, the J end lost 1 base, and 9 bases lay between the germline ends. CDR1 is SGHRS and CDR2 is YFSETQ in the germline V gene. The CDR3 covers 15 residues. The authors ran a second PCR of roughly 6 to 12 cycles using a sample-barcoded 5' primer and a J-beta primer mix. TCRdb recomputed calls from the 5' RACE reads with MiXCR, one row per CDR3 protein. This sample has 800,000 or so distinct CDR3 sequences, with around two thirds found just once. The V call is TRBV5-1, the J call TRBJ2-2; no reliable D call. This receptor was identified in a man aged 30 to 45 in good health. The material sequenced was blood. DNA of the CDR3: TGCGCCAGCAGCTTCAACAATATGAACACCGGGGAGCTGTTTTTT. It yields the protein CASSFNNMNTGELFF.